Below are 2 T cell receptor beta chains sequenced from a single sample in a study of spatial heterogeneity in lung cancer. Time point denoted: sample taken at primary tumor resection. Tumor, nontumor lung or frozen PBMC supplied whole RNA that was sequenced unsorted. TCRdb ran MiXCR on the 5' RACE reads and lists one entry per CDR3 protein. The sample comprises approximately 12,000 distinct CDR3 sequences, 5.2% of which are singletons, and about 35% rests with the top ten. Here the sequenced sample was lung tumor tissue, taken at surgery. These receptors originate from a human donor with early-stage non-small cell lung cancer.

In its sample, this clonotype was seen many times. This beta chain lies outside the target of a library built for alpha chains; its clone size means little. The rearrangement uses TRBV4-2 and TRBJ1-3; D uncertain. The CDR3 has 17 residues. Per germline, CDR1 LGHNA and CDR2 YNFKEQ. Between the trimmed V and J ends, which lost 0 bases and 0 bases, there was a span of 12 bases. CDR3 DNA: TGTGCCAGCAGCCAAGATCAACCGGCCAGCTCTGGAAACACCATATATTTT. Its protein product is CASSQDQPASSGNTIYF.

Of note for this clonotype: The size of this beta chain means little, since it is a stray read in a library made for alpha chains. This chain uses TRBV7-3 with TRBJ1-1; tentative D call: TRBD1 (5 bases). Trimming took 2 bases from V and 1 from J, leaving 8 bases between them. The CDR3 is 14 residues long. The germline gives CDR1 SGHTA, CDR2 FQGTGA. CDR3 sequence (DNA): TGTGCCAGCAGCTTAGGGGGTGCGAACACTGAAGCTTTCTTT. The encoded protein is CASSLGGANTEAFF.